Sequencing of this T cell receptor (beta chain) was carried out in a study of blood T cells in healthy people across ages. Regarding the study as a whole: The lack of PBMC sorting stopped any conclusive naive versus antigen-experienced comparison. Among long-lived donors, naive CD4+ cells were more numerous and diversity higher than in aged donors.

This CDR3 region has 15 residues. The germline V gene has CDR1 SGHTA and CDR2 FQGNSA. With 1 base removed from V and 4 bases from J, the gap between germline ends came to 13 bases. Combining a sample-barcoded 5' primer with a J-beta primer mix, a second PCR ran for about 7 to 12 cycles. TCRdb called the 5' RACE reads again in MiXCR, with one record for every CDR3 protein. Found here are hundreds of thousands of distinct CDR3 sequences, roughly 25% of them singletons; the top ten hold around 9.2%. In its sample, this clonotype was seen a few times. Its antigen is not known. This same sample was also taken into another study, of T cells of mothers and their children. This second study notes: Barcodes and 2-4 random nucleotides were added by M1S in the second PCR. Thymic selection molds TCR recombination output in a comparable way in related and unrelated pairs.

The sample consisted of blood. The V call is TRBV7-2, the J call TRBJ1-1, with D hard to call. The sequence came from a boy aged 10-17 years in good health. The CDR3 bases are TGTGCCAGCAGCTTAGTACACCCCGTGGGCACTGAAGCTTTCTTT. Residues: CASSLVHPVGTEAFF.